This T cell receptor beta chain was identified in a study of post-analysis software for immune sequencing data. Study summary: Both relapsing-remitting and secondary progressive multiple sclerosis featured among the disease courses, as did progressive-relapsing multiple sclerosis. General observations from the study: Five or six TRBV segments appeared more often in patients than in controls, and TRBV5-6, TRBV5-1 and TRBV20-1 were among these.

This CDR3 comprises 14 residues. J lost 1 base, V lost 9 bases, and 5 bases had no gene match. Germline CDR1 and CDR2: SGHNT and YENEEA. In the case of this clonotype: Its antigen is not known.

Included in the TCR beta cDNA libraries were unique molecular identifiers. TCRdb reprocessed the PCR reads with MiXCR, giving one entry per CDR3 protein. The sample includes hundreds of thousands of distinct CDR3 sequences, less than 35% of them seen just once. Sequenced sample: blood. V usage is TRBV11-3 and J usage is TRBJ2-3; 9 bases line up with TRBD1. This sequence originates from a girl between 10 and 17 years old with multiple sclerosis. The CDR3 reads CARARTGGTDTQYF. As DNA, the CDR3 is TGTGCCAGGGCTCGGACAGGGGGCACAGATACGCAGTATTTT.